Listed below are T cell receptor beta chains from one sample, sequenced in a study of cytomegalovirus exposure and HLA in healthy donors. Libraries were prepared by immunoSEQ multiplex PCR; TCRdb keeps only in-frame clonotypes and omits some of them. The table records approximately 160,000 clones, around 90% of them present only once. Sequenced sample: PBMCs. The receptors shown here come from a woman under 30 in good health and CMV-seropositive. The CDR3 runs from the conserved cysteine through the conserved F or W. Each record gives: J gene, V gene, D gene, clone size, CDR3 length, CDR3 DNA, CDR3 protein. A D gene is named only where the DNA matches it firmly. Some rows mark clone size as missing; the rest say once, few, many or name a class of expanded clone.

>TRBJ2-1|TRBV30|TRBD2|once|17
TGTGCCTGGAGTGTAGGGGCTAGCGGGAGGTATAGTAATGAGCAGTTCTTC
CAWSVGASGRYSNEQFF
>TRBJ2-7|TRBV6-5|NA|NA|15
TGTGCCAGCAGACCCCTAGCGCGGAGCTCCTACGAGCAGTACTTC
CASRPLARSSYEQYF
>TRBJ2-3|TRBV6-5|TRBD1|NA|14
TGTGCCAGCAGTCCGGACAGGGGCACAGATACGCAGTATTTT
CASSPDRGTDTQYF
>TRBJ2-1|TRBV10-3|NA|NA|13
TGTGCCATCAGTGAGTCCGGGGGATTTGAGCAGTTCTTC
CAISESGGFEQFF
>TRBJ2-7|TRBV13|NA|once|11
TGTGCCAGCAGCTTAGTCGACGAGCAGTACTTC
CASSLVDEQYF
>TRBJ2-7|TRBV6-6|NA|once|13
TGTGCCAGCAGCCGGGGGAGCTCCTACGAGCAGTACTTC
CASSRGSSYEQYF
>TRBJ1-1|TRBV6-1|TRBD1|once|14
TGTGCCAGCAGTGCCCTACAGGGGACCACTGAAGCTTTCTTT
CASSALQGTTEAFF
>TRBJ1-5|TRBV18|NA|NA|14
TGTGCCAGCTTGGGCGACCTGCCGAATCAGCCCCAGCATTTT
CASLGDLPNQPQHF
>TRBJ1-5|TRBV9|TRBD1|NA|13
TGTGCCAGCGGAGGGACAGTTAATCAGCCCCAGCATTTT
CASGGTVNQPQHF
>TRBJ2-7|TRBV6-6|TRBD1|NA|11
TGTGCCAGCAGTGACAGGGGAGAGCAGTACTTC
CASSDRGEQYF
>TRBJ2-5|TRBV28|NA|NA|16
TGTGCCAGCAGTACCGCCCAGACGGGAGATGGCGAGACCCAGTACTTC
CASSTAQTGDGETQYF
>TRBJ1-2|TRBV27|TRBD1|NA|15
TGTGCCAGCAGTCCACAAAGACAGGGCCCCTATGGCTACACCTTC
CASSPQRQGPYGYTF
>TRBJ2-7|TRBV11-3|TRBD2|once|18
TGTGCCAGCAGCTTGGGGCCTAGCGGCCATTCGGTCCTCTACGAGCAGTACTTC
CASSLGPSGHSVLYEQYF
>TRBJ2-1|TRBV7-9|TRBD1|NA|14
TGTGCCAGCAGGCAGGGGGATTTATACAATGAGCAGTTCTTC
CASRQGDLYNEQFF
>TRBJ2-1|TRBV2|TRBD1|NA|15
TGTGCCAGCAGTGACAGGGGGAGAATGTACAATGAGCAGTTCTTC
CASSDRGRMYNEQFF
>TRBJ2-4|TRBV7-8|TRBD1|NA|17
TGTGCCAGCAGCCTTTATGGGCAACAGGGGTCGGTAAACATTCAGTACTTC
CASSLYGQQGSVNIQYF
>TRBJ2-2|TRBV7-2|TRBD2|NA|16
TGTGCCAGCAGCTTTCGAGCGGGGGCGGGCACCGGGGAGCTGTTTTTT
CASSFRAGAGTGELFF
>TRBJ2-7|TRBV5-4|NA|NA|13
TGTGCCAGCAGCTTGGCCGGAGTCTACGAGCAGTACTTC
CASSLAGVYEQYF
>TRBJ1-1|TRBV12-5|TRBD1|NA|14
TGTGCTAGTGGGATAACAGGGGTCTGGACTGAAGCTTTCTTT
CASGITGVWTEAFF
>TRBJ2-3|TRBV2|TRBD2|NA|16
TGTGCCAGCAGTGGGTCAGCTAGCGGGTTCACAGATACGCAGTATTTT
CASSGSASGFTDTQYF
>TRBJ1-5|TRBV6-4|NA|NA|16
TGTGCCAGCAGTGAAGGACTCACCCGAGGCAATCAGCCCCAGCATTTT
CASSEGLTRGNQPQHF
>TRBJ1-4|TRBV28|NA|NA|15
TGTGCCAGCAGCCTCCCCCGGTCTCGGGGGGAAAAACTGTTTTTT
CASSLPRSRGEKLFF
>TRBJ2-2|TRBV2|TRBD2|NA|16
TGTGCCAGCAAGACCCTAGCGGGAGGGGTCACCGGGGAGCTGTTTTTT
CASKTLAGGVTGELFF
>TRBJ2-5|TRBV30|NA|NA|14
TGTGCCTGGAGTGTAGCCAGGGTGGTTCAGACCCAGTACTTC
CAWSVARVVQTQYF
>TRBJ1-5|TRBV9|NA|NA|14
TGTGCCAGCAGCCCCGGGGAAAGCAATCAGCCCCAGCATTTT
CASSPGESNQPQHF
>TRBJ2-7|TRBV11-3|NA|NA|17
TGTGCCAGCAGCTTAGTTTATGGGCGGACTCAGCCCTACGAGCAGTACTTC
CASSLVYGRTQPYEQYF
>TRBJ2-7|TRBV7-8|TRBD2|once|15
TGTGCCAGCAGCAAAGCTAGCGGACTTTCCTACGAGCAGTACTTC
CASSKASGLSYEQYF
>TRBJ1-2|TRBV9|NA|NA|12
TGTGCCAGCAGCCCTTCGGGATATGGCTACACCTTC
CASSPSGYGYTF
>TRBJ1-1|TRBV19|NA|NA|16
TGTGCCAGTAGTACCCCTTGGGGGGGGCTGAACACTGAAGCTTTCTTT
CASSTPWGGLNTEAFF
>TRBJ2-5|TRBV10-1|NA|NA|13
TGCGCCAGCAGTGTTCAGGGTGAGGAGACCCAGTACTTC
CASSVQGEETQYF
>TRBJ1-3|TRBV9|NA|NA|16
TGTGCCAGCAGCTCCGCTGCGGGTAACGCTGGAAACACCATATATTTT
CASSSAAGNAGNTIYF
>TRBJ1-1|TRBV4-3|NA|NA|15
TGCGCCAGCAGCCAAGTCGGGGATTTGAACACTGAAGCTTTCTTT
CASSQVGDLNTEAFF
>TRBJ2-5|TRBV5-1|TRBD1|NA|15
TGCGCCAGCAGCTTAGCCACAGGGGATGGCCGGACCCAGTACTTC
CASSLATGDGRTQYF
>TRBJ2-5|TRBV10-1|NA|NA|13
TGCGCCAGCAGCCCGGGGTCACAAGAGACCCAGTACTTC
CASSPGSQETQYF
>TRBJ2-7|TRBV6-6|TRBD2|NA|16
TGTGCCAGCAGGGGTACTAGCGGGAGGAGCTCCTACGAGCAGTACTTC
CASRGTSGRSSYEQYF
>TRBJ1-4|TRBV7-9|NA|NA|13
TGTGCCAGCAGCTCCAAAACTAATGAAAAACTGTTTTTT
CASSSKTNEKLFF
>TRBJ1-3|TRBV28|NA|NA|12
TGTGCCAGCAGTAACAGAGGAAACACCATATATTTT
CASSNRGNTIYF
>TRBJ2-1|TRBV19|TRBD2|NA|14
TGTGCCAGTAGTACGGGAGGAAACTACAATGAGCAGTTCTTC
CASSTGGNYNEQFF
>TRBJ2-7|TRBV6-1|NA|NA|12
TGTGCCAGCAGCCGGACAGCCTACGAGCAGTACTTC
CASSRTAYEQYF
>TRBJ2-3|TRBV14|NA|NA|15
TGTGCCAGCAGCCCTTTGGGGGGTAGCACAGATACGCAGTATTTT
CASSPLGGSTDTQYF
>TRBJ1-5|TRBV19|TRBD1|NA|15
TGTGCCAGCAGGGACAGGAGTAATAGCAATCAGCCCCAGCATTTT
CASRDRSNSNQPQHF
>TRBJ1-1|TRBV6-5|TRBD1|NA|15
TGTGCCAGCAGTTACCAGGGGGGTGGAAATCTAGAAGCTTTCTTT
CASSYQGGGNLEAFF
>TRBJ1-3|TRBV11-3|TRBD1|NA|15
TGTGCCAGCAGCCCGAGGACAGGGACTGGAAACACCATATATTTT
CASSPRTGTGNTIYF
>TRBJ1-2|TRBV4-1|TRBD1|few|14
TGCGCCAGCAGCCATATGGACAGGGGCTATGGCTACACCTTC
CASSHMDRGYGYTF
>TRBJ2-5|TRBV7-3|TRBD1|NA|16
TGTGCCAGCAGCTTAGGAGGTGGACAGGGCCAAGAGACCCAGTACTTC
CASSLGGGQGQETQYF
>TRBJ1-2|TRBV6-5|NA|NA|13
TGTGCCAGCACCTCAACAGGGTTGGATGGCTACACCTTC
CASTSTGLDGYTF
>TRBJ2-1|TRBV29-1|TRBD2|NA|14
TGCAGCACCCCCACGGGACTAACGAACAATGAGCAGTTCTTC
CSTPTGLTNNEQFF
>TRBJ2-3|TRBV5-1|TRBD2|NA|17
TGCGCCAGCAGCCCCGCGGGGGGACTAACTAGCACAGATACGCAGTATTTT
CASSPAGGLTSTDTQYF
>TRBJ2-7|TRBV11-2|TRBD1|once|14
TGTGCCAGCAGCGGGACAGGGGGCCCCTACGAGCAGTACTTC
CASSGTGGPYEQYF
>TRBJ2-2|TRBV2|NA|NA|16
TGTGCCAGCAGTGAAGCGTCAGGGTTGAACACCGGGGAGCTGTTTTTT
CASSEASGLNTGELFF
>TRBJ2-7|TRBV21-1|NA|NA|12
TGTGCCAGTCCCGAAGGACTCTGCGAGCAGTACTTC
CASPEGLCEQYF